This T cell receptor beta chain was obtained from a study of T cells after yellow fever vaccination. Study-level background: When fractions had low cell numbers, they were prepared with SMART-Seq v4 Ultra Low Input.

MiXCR, run by TCRdb on the 5' RACE reads, gives a single entry per CDR3 protein. Of 610,000 or so distinct CDR3 sequences listed, roughly an eighth are singletons. Trimming cost V 5 bases and J 1 base, with 13 bases left between them. Germline loops: CDR1 SGHTA, CDR2 FQGTGA. The CDR3 contains 15 residues. The V call is TRBV7-3, the J call TRBJ2-3; perhaps TRBD2 as D (6 bases). The sequence came from a man aged 25-45 years who received the YFV17D yellow fever vaccine. The source material was PBMCs, sampled on the day of the yellow fever booster vaccination. CDR3 nucleotides: TGTGCCAGCAGCCGACTAGTTCGAGGCACAGATACGCAGTATTTT. This gives the protein CASSRLVRGTDTQYF.